Each of the 30 T cell receptor beta chains below was sequenced from the same sample in a study of cytomegalovirus exposure and HLA in healthy donors. This PCR relied on a set of 60 Vbeta primers and 13 Jbeta primers. Sequencing used immunoSEQ multiplex PCR; TCRdb keeps in-frame clones, though not all of them. Among 100,000 to 150,000 clones listed, around nine tenths were seen once. The material sequenced was PBMCs. These TCRs come from a woman under 40 in good health and CMV-seronegative.

CDR3 region: CASSRQGNFQETQYF. CDR3 DNA sequence: TGTGCCAGCAGCAGACAGGGAAACTTCCAAGAGACCCAGTACTTC. This chain connects TRBV7-9 to TRBJ2-5; 7 nucleotides agree with TRBD1. Per the germline V gene, CDR1 is SEHNR and CDR2 is FQNEAQ (reference sequence). CDR3 length: 15 amino acids. V lost 5 bases, J lost 1 base, and 7 bases stayed unmatched.

This clone was seen a single time. The chain uses TRBV2 and TRBJ2-5; D possibly corresponds to TRBD2 (5 bases). This CDR3 contains 14 residues. Per germline, CDR1 SNHLY and CDR2 FYNNEI. Trimming took 4 bases from V and 3 from J, leaving 12 bases between them. CDR3 nucleotide sequence: TGTGCCAGCAGTGTAGAGACTACCAAAGAGACCCAGTACTTC. The encoded protein is CASSVETTKETQYF.

The chain's CDR3 is CASSLGGSGAYNEQFF. CDR3 nucleotide sequence: TGTGCCAGCAGCTTAGGGGGTAGCGGGGCTTACAATGAGCAGTTCTTC. This rearrangement joins TRBV7-6 to TRBJ2-1, with 8 positions matching TRBD2. Germline V lookup: CDR1 SGHVS, CDR2 FNYEAQ. The CDR3 has 16 amino acids. J lost 4 bases, V lost 1 base, and 6 bases had no gene match.

In its sample, this clone was seen once. V and J are TRBV4-3 and TRBJ1-2; D may be TRBD1 (5 bases). CDR1 is LGHNA and CDR2 is YSLEER in the germline V gene. V gave up 0 bases and J gave up 4 bases, with 18 bases separating them. The CDR3 runs to 17 residues. The CDR3 reads CASSQEVHRQNFYGYTF. CDR3 DNA: TGCGCCAGCAGCCAAGAGGTACATAGACAGAACTTCTATGGCTACACCTTC.

The chain links TRBV7-9 to TRBJ1-2; a weak D match, TRBD1 (5 bases). CDR3 length: 16 residues. Germline CDR1 SEHNR, CDR2 FQNEAQ (reference sequence). The V end was cut by 1 base, the J end by 1 base, with 13 bases between. The CDR3 here is CASSLVAQGHNYGYTF. The CDR3 nucleotides are TGTGCCAGCAGCTTAGTCGCTCAGGGCCATAACTATGGCTACACCTTC.

The rearrangement uses TRBV27 and TRBJ2-2; D is perhaps TRBD2 (6 bases). V was cut by 4 bases and J by 1 base, with 13 bases left in between. Germline values: CDR1 MNHEY, CDR2 SMNVEV (reference sequence). CDR3 size: 16 residues. In nucleotides, the CDR3 is TGTGCCAGCAGTTCCCCCTTAGCGGTGAACACCGGGGAGCTGTTTTTT. Its protein product is CASSSPLAVNTGELFF.

The chain employs TRBV29-1 and TRBJ2-5; 7 bases fit TRBD2. The DNA end is more similar to TRBJ2-7, so the J call may be wrong. CDR1 and CDR2 from the germline V gene are SQVTM and ANQGSEA. CDR3 length: 14 residues. The DNA of the CDR3 is TGCAGCGTTGAAGATACAGGAAGCGGGGACGAGCAGTACTTC. Its translation is CSVEDTGSGDEQYF.

This clone occurred once. The chain joins TRBV18 to TRBJ2-2, with 8 nucleotides matching TRBD1. J gave up 7 bases and V 4 bases, and 8 bases lay outside the gene matches. Germline V gene lookup returns CDR1 KGHSH and CDR2 LQKENI. This CDR3 contains 15 residues. The CDR3 region has the DNA TGTGCCAGCTCACTCGGACAGGGTACTTTCGGGGAGCTGTTTTTT. Residues: CASSLGQGTFGELFF.

V usage is TRBV5-1 and J usage is TRBJ2-1; 8 nucleotides line up with TRBD2. The CDR3 is made up of 17 amino acids. Germline V CDR1 and CDR2: SGHRS, YFSETQ. Losses at the gene ends were 0 bases for V and 0 bases for J; bases not matched to a gene: 5. DNA of the CDR3: TGCGCCAGCAGCTTGGCCTTAGCGGGGCACTCCTACAATGAGCAGTTCTTC. This encodes CASSLALAGHSYNEQFF.

J is TRBJ1-1 and V is TRBV13; D possibly corresponds to TRBD1 (5 bases). Deletions cut 5 bases from V and 2 bases from J, with 15 bases between. CDR3 length equals 15 residues. Germline loops: CDR1 PRHDT, CDR2 FYEKMQ (reference sequence). CDR3 sequence reads: CASSPSGRANTEAFF. Written as DNA, the CDR3 is TGTGCCAGCAGCCCGTCAGGGAGGGCTAACACTGAAGCTTTCTTT. The entire variable domain, with the rest obtained from reference TRBV13 and TRBJ1-1, is as follows: AAGVIQSPRHLIKEKRETATLKCYPIPRHDTVYWYQQGPGQDPQFLISFYEKMQSDKGSIPDRFSAQQFSDYHSELNMSSLELGDSALYFCASSPSGRANTEAFFGQGTRLTVV.

A note on this clone: This specimen includes other DNA sequences encoding the same CDR3. The chain links TRBV5-4 to TRBJ1-1; perhaps TRBD1 as D (6 bases). The CDR3 consists of 14 residues. Between the trimmed V and J ends, which lost 1 base and 1 base, there was a span of 8 bases. Looked up from germline, CDR1 is SGHNT and CDR2 is YYREEE (reference sequence). The CDR3 protein is CASSLIQGNTEAFF. In nucleotides, the CDR3 is TGTGCCAGCAGCTTGATACAGGGGAACACTGAAGCTTTCTTT.

V usage is TRBV11-3 and J usage is TRBJ1-2; the D gene is possibly TRBD1 (6 bases). This CDR3 has 16 amino acids. Germline CDR1 reads SGHNT; CDR2 reads YENEEA. The ends were cut back, 5 bases at V and 2 bases at J, with 18 bases in the middle. The CDR3 here is CASSRIRQEKNYGYTF. The CDR3, as DNA: TGTGCCAGCAGCCGAATTCGACAGGAGAAAAACTATGGCTACACCTTC.

V gene TRBV15 combines with J gene TRBJ2-7; a possible D gene is TRBD2 (5 bases). Germline V gives CDR1 LNHNV, CDR2 YYDKDF (reference sequence). The ends were cut back, 0 bases at V and 3 bases at J, with 9 bases in the middle. CDR3 length equals 14 residues. CDR3 nucleotides: TGTGCCACCAGCAGAGATCGTGGGAGCTACGAGCAGTACTTC. It codes for CATSRDRGSYEQYF.

The chain links TRBV4-3 to TRBJ2-5; D may be TRBD2 (5 bases). Trimming took 1 base from V and 3 from J, leaving 12 bases between them. CDR1 LGHNA and CDR2 YSLEER come from the germline V gene. The CDR3 is made up of 15 amino acids. CDR3 DNA sequence: TGCGCCAGCAGCCAAGCACTAGTGTTTGAAGAGACCCAGTACTTC. This encodes CASSQALVFEETQYF.

The chain links TRBV10-3 to TRBJ2-3; 9 positions match TRBD2. Germline lookup yields CDR1 ENHRY and CDR2 SYGVKD. V dropped 3 bases and J dropped 2; count of bases not matched to a gene: 6. CDR3 length: 16 amino acids. The CDR3 is CAISDSSGKVTDTQYF. For the CDR3, the DNA is TGTGCCATCAGTGACTCTAGCGGGAAGGTCACAGATACGCAGTATTTT.

This clone was observed a handful of times. The rearrangement uses TRBV28 and TRBJ1-4, with TRBD1 identical over 11 bases. CDR3 length equals 16 residues. Germline CDR1 reads MDHEN; CDR2 reads SYDVKM. The V and J ends lost 4 bases and 7 bases, in that order; junction bases with no gene match: 8. Here the CDR3 reads CASSSDRGLGSEKLFF. In DNA, the CDR3 is TGTGCCAGCAGTTCGGACAGGGGGCTAGGAAGTGAAAAACTGTTTTTT.

This chain joins TRBV9 and TRBJ2-5, with no clear D. Per germline, CDR1 SGDLS and CDR2 YYNGEE. The CDR3 has 15 amino acids. The V gene lost 5 bases and the J gene lost 1 base, with 15 bases spanning the gap. In nucleotides, the CDR3 is TGTGCCAGCAGACCTTTGCAGGCCCGCCAAGAGACCCAGTACTTC. Its translation is CASRPLQARQETQYF.

The rearrangement links TRBV15 to TRBJ1-5, with D perhaps matching TRBD1 (6 bases). From germline, CDR1 is LNHNV and CDR2 YYDKDF (reference sequence). The CDR3 loop spans 16 amino acids. V was shortened by 7 bases and J by 1 base, with 17 bases between the two germline ends. The CDR3 here is CATKGGLTGSNQPQHF. DNA for the CDR3: TGTGCCACCAAGGGTGGTTTGACAGGCAGCAATCAGCCCCAGCATTTT.

The chain has TRBV7-2 and TRBJ2-5; 9 bases line up with TRBD1. From germline, CDR1 is SGHTA and CDR2 FQGNSA. The V and J ends lost 8 bases and 4 bases, in that order; junction bases with no gene match: 14. This CDR3 is 16 amino acids long. The CDR3 DNA reads TGTGCCAGCTCACAAATGGGGACAGGGATAGGAGAGACCCAGTACTTC. It is translated as CASSQMGTGIGETQYF.

CDR3 bases: TGTGCCAGCTCACCACCTTTAACTAGCGGGGGGGCCAATGAGCAGTTCTTC. Translating gives CASSPPLTSGGANEQFF. The chain carries TRBV18 and TRBJ2-1; 13 bases map to TRBD2. Trimming took 0 bases from V and 6 from J; bases not matched to a gene: 5. The germline V gene has CDR1 KGHSH and CDR2 LQKENI. The CDR3 totals 17 residues.

The chain couples TRBV4-1 to TRBJ1-6; 7 bases fit TRBD1. The CDR3 covers 16 residues. The trim removed 3 bases at V and 7 bases at J, leaving 9 bases unmatched. Germline V lookup: CDR1 MGHRA, CDR2 YSYEKL. This chain's CDR3 is CASSQSGQRVNSPLHF. The CDR3 DNA reads TGCGCCAGCAGCCAGTCGGGACAGAGGGTAAATTCACCCCTCCACTTT.

The chain links TRBV5-1 to TRBJ1-3; D not resolved. CDR1 is SGHRS, CDR2 YFSETQ, per germline. V was clipped by 3 bases and J by 4 bases, with 14 bases between them. The CDR3 sequence is 15 residues long. The DNA of the CDR3 is TGCGCCAGCAGCTCTGGAGGCGCATCGGGAAACACCATATATTTT. This translates into CASSSGGASGNTIYF.

This chain's CDR3 is CASSLGGANTGELFF. The CDR3 nucleotides read TGTGCCAGCAGCTTGGGGGGGGCGAACACCGGGGAGCTGTTTTTT. The chain links TRBV5-4 to TRBJ2-2; possibly TRBD2 for D (6 bases). The ends were cut back, 0 bases at V and 0 bases at J, with 6 bases in the middle. From germline, CDR1 is SGHNT and CDR2 YYREEE (reference sequence). This CDR3 contains 15 residues.

V is TRBV5-8 and J is TRBJ2-5; 12 bases agree with TRBD2. After removal of 4 bases from V and 5 bases from J, the junction contained 9 bases not matched to a gene. CDR3 length: 16 amino acids. Germline values: CDR1 SGHTS, CDR2 YDEGEE. CDR3 loop: CASSARLAGEWETQYF. For the CDR3, the DNA is TGTGCCAGCAGCGCCAGACTAGCGGGAGAATGGGAGACCCAGTACTTC.

This clone turned up a few times. The V call is TRBV6-1, the J call TRBJ2-7, with 10 bases fitting TRBD2. Germline V CDR1 and CDR2: MNHNS, SASEGT. The V segment lost 5 bases and the J segment 4 bases; nucleotides outside the gene matches: 8. This CDR3 contains 15 residues. CDR3 sequence reads: CASSRSSGSSYEQYF. The CDR3 DNA is TGTGCCAGCAGTAGGTCTAGCGGGAGTAGTTACGAGCAGTACTTC.

The chain employs TRBV28 and TRBJ2-7; TRBD2 matches 12 bases. The germline V gene has CDR1 MDHEN and CDR2 SYDVKM. Trimming at V came to 3 bases and at J to 7 bases, leaving 7 bases not matched to a gene. The CDR3 covers 15 residues. The CDR3: CASSFATSGSLEQYF. The CDR3 DNA reads TGTGCCAGCAGTTTCGCGACTAGCGGGAGTCTAGAGCAGTACTTC.

This clone has more than one count but fewer than ten. CDR3 in DNA: TGTGCCAGCAGGGAAAGCACTAGCGCGCAGTATTTT. Translated, it gives CASRESTSAQYF. The chain recombines TRBV27 with TRBJ2-3; 7 bases align to TRBD2. Trimming took 6 bases from V and 10 from J; bases not matched to a gene: 7. Germline assignment: CDR1 MNHEY and CDR2 SMNVEV (reference sequence). The CDR3 is made up of 12 amino acids.

This clone was detected only once. CDR3 nucleotides: TGTGCCAGCAGCCGGCGGACTAGCGGGGGGGCCCATGAGCAGTTCTTC. Residues: CASSRRTSGGAHEQFF. The chain links TRBV7-2 to TRBJ2-1; 15 bases align to TRBD2. J gave up 8 bases and V 5 bases, and 7 bases lay outside the gene matches. CDR1 and CDR2 from the germline V gene are SGHTA and FQGNSA. This CDR3 is 16 amino acids long.

The chain joins TRBV6-5 to TRBJ1-2; 8 bases line up with TRBD1. CDR1 is MNHEY, CDR2 SVGAGI, per germline. The V and J ends lost 2 bases and 5 bases, in that order; junction bases with no gene match: 7. CDR3 length equals 15 residues. For the CDR3, the DNA is TGTGCCAGCAGTTACACTACAGGGGGGCTGTATGGCTACACCTTC. Translating gives CASSYTTGGLYGYTF.

CDR3 residues: CASSPPSSPDTEAFF. The CDR3 nucleotides are TGTGCCAGCTCACCACCGTCGTCCCCGGACACTGAAGCTTTCTTT. V gene TRBV18 combines with J gene TRBJ1-1; no firm D call. The CDR3 has 15 residues. CDR1 and CDR2 from the germline V gene are KGHSH and LQKENI. Between the trimmed V and J ends, which lost 0 bases and 3 bases, there was a span of 11 bases. Combining the CDR3 with reference TRBV18 and TRBJ1-1 gives the whole variable domain NAGVMQNPRHLVRRRGQEARLRCSPMKGHSHVYWYRQLPEEGLKFMVYLQKENIIDESGMPKERFSAEFPKEGPSILRIQQVVRGDSAAYFCASSPPSSPDTEAFFGQGTRLTVV.